This T cell receptor (beta chain) emerged from a study of CD4+ T cells in melanoma. Sequenced by immunoSEQ multiplex PCR; TCRdb stores in-frame clones only, minus some. The table records 110,000 to 150,000 clones, roughly 91% of them present only once. On this clone itself: Its antigen is currently unknown.

Regarding the study as a whole: CD8+ T cell, macrophage and B cell function reportedly correlated with neoantigen-specific CD4+ T cells. In melanoma, neoantigen-specific CD4+ T cells reportedly differed in differentiation state.

The germline gives CDR1 SEHNR, CDR2 FQNEAQ (reference sequence). Trimming stripped 5 bases from V and 13 bases from J, with 20 bases between. The CDR3 runs to 14 residues. V gene TRBV7-9 combines with J gene TRBJ2-2, with D perhaps matching TRBD2 (6 bases). This clonotype originated in a human donor with melanoma. CDR3 residues: CASSPPGSSRRLFF. CDR3 bases: TGTGCCAGCAGCCCCCCCGGGAGCTCTCGGCGGCTGTTTTTT.